This TCR beta chain was sequenced for a study of blood T cells in healthy people across ages. Study conclusions and caveats: Considered underestimates were the diversity estimates obtained from one million T cells. No one knew whether donors had CMV, which possibly confounded expanded clonotype changes. No conclusive comparison of naive versus antigen-experienced cells was possible with unsorted PBMCs.

Peripheral blood from each donor was collected in a volume of roughly 9.8 milliliters. This clonotype was picked up a small number of times. What it binds is not known. Primers used in a second PCR of about 7 to 11 cycles were a sample-barcoded 5' primer and a J-beta primer mix. TCRdb reprocessed the 5' RACE reads via MiXCR and lists one record per CDR3 protein. The sample shows roughly 700,000 distinct CDR3 sequences, around 45% of them seen only once. The receptor's source is a woman aged 60 to 75 in good health. Input material: blood.

CDR3 nucleotide sequence: TGTGCCAGCAGTTTAGAGTGGGCAGGGCACTCCTACGAGCAGTACTTC. Its protein product is CASSLEWAGHSYEQYF. The chain carries TRBV27 and TRBJ2-7; perhaps TRBD1 as D (5 bases). The CDR3 consists of 16 residues. Germline V CDR1 and CDR2: MNHEY, SMNVEV (reference sequence). V gave up 2 bases and J gave up 0 bases, with 14 bases separating them.